The sequence of this TCR beta chain was determined in a study of T cell changes during pregnancy in multiple sclerosis. Sequencing was performed with immunoSEQ multiplex PCR; in TCRdb, only in-frame clones are kept and a portion is missing. The sample contains 40,000 or so clones, about 90% of which appear only once. Trimming left V 5 bases short and J 7 bases short, with 17 bases between. The CDR3 has 14 amino acids. The germline V gene encodes CDR1 SGHVS and CDR2 FNYEAQ. This specimen was CD4+ T cells from peripheral blood mononuclear cells, taken before pregnancy. The chain couples TRBV7-6 to TRBJ2-5; the D is unclear. This clonotype was sampled from a female donor with multiple sclerosis, enrolled in a pregnancy study. The CDR3 nucleotides read TGTGCCAGCAGCCTTGTAGTAGCCGGAGCGACCCAGTACTTC. This gives the protein CASSLVVAGATQYF.